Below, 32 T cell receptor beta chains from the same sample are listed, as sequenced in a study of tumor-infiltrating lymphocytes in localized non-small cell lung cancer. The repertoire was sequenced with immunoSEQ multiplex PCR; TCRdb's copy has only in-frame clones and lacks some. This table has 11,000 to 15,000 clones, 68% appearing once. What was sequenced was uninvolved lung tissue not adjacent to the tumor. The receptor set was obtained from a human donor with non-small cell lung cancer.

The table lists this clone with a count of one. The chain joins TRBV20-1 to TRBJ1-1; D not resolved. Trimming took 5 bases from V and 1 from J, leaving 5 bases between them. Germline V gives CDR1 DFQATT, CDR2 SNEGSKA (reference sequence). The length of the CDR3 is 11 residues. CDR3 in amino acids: CSAGPNTEAFF. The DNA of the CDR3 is TGCAGTGCTGGTCCGAACACTGAAGCTTTCTTT.

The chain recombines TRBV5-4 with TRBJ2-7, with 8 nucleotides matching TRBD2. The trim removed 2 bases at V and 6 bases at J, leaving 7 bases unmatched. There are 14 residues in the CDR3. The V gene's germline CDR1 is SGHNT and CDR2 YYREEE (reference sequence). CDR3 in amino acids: CASSLTGTSGEQYF. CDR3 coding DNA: TGTGCCAGCAGCTTAACCGGGACTAGTGGCGAGCAGTACTTC.

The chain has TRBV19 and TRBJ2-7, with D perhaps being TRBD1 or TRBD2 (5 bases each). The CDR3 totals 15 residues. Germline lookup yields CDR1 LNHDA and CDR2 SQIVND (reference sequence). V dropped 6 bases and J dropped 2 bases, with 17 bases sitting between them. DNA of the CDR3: TGTGCCAGTAGCCCTGTTGAAGGGACCGCCTACGAGCAGTACTTC. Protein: CASSPVEGTAYEQYF. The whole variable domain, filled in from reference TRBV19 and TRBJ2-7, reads DGGITQSPKYLFRKEGQNVTLSCEQNLNHDAMYWYRQDPGQGLRLIYYSQIVNDFQKGDIAEGYSVSREKKESFPLTVTSAQKNPTAFYLCASSPVEGTAYEQYFGPGTRLTVT.

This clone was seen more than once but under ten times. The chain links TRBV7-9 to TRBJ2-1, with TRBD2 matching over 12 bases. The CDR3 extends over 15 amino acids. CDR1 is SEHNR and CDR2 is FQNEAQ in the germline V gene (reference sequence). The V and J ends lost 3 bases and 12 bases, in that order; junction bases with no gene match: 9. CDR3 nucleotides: TGTGCCAGCAGCTTCGGGACTAGCGGGCCTAGGGGGCAGTTCTTC. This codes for CASSFGTSGPRGQFF.

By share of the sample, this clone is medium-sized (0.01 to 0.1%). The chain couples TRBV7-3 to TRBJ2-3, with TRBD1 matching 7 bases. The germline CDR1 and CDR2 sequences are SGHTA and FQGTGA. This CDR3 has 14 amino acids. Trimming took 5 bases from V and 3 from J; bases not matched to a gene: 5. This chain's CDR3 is CASSQTGTTDTQYF. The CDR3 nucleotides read TGTGCCAGCAGCCAGACAGGGACGACAGATACGCAGTATTTT.

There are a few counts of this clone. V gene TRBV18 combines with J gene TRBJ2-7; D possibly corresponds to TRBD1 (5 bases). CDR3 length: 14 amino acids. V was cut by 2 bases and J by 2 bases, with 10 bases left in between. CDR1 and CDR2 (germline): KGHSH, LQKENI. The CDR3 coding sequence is TGTGCCAGCTCACCAGGGGCAGGACCCTACGAGCAGTACTTC. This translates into CASSPGAGPYEQYF.

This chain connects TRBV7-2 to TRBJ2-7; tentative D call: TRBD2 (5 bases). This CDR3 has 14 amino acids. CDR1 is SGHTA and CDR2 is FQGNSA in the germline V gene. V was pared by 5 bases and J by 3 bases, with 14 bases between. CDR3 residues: CASSEFGLNYEQYF. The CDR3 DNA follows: TGTGCCAGCAGCGAGTTTGGACTTAACTACGAGCAGTACTTC. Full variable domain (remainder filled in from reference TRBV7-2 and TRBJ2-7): GAGVSQSPSNKVTEKGKDVELRCDPISGHTALYWYRQSLGQGLEFLIYFQGNSAPDKSGLPSDRFSAERTGGSVSTLTIQRTQQEDSAVYLCASSEFGLNYEQYFGPGTRLTVT.

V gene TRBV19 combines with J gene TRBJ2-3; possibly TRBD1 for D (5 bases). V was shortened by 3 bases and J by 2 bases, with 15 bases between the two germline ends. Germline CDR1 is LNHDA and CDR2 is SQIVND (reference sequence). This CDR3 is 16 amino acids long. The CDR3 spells CASSITGSAFTDTQYF. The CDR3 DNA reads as TGTGCCAGTAGTATCACAGGCTCCGCTTTCACAGATACGCAGTATTTT. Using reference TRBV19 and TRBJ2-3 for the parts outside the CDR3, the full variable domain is DGGITQSPKYLFRKEGQNVTLSCEQNLNHDAMYWYRQDPGQGLRLIYYSQIVNDFQKGDIAEGYSVSREKKESFPLTVTSAQKNPTAFYLCASSITGSAFTDTQYFGPGTRLTVL.

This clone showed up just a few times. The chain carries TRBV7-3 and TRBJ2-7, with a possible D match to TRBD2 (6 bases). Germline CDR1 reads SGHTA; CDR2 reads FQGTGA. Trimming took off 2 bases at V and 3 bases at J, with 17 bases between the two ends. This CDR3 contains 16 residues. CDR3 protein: CASSLGGGVQLYEQYF. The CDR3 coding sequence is TGTGCCAGCAGCTTAGGTGGAGGGGTGCAACTCTACGAGCAGTACTTC.

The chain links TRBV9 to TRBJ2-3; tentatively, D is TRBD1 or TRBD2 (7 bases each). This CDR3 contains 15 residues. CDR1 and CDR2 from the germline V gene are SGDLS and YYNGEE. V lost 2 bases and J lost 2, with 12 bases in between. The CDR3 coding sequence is TGTGCCAGCAGCGTTCAGGGGGGGAACACAGATACGCAGTATTTT. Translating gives CASSVQGGNTDTQYF. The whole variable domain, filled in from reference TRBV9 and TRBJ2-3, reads DSGVTQTPKHLITATGQRVTLRCSPRSGDLSVYWYQQSLDQGLQFLIQYYNGEERAKGNILERFSAQQFPDLHSELNLSSLELGDSALYFCASSVQGGNTDTQYFGPGTRLTVL.

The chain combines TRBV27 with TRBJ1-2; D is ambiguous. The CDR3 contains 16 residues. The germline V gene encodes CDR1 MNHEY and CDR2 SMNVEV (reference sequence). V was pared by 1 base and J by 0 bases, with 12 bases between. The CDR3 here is CASSLLGRVANYGYTF. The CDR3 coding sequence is TGTGCCAGCAGTTTATTAGGACGGGTGGCTAACTATGGCTACACCTTC.

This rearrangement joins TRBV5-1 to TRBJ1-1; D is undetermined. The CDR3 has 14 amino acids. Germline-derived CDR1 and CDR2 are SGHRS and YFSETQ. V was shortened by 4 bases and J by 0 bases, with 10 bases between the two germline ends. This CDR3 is CASSLHPMNTEAFF. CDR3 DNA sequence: TGCGCCAGCAGCCTCCACCCGATGAACACTGAAGCTTTCTTT.

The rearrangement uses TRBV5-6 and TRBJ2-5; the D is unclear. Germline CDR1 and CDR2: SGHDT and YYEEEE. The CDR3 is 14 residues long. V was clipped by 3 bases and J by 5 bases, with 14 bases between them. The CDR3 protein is CASSSRVGHETQYF. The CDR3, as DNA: TGTGCCAGCAGCTCTCGCGTGGGTCATGAGACCCAGTACTTC.

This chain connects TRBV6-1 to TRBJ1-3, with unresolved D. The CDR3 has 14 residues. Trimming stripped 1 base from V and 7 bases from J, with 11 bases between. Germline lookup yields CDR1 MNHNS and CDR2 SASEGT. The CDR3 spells CASSEGWGVNTIYF. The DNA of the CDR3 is TGTGCCAGCAGTGAAGGGTGGGGAGTGAACACCATATATTTT.

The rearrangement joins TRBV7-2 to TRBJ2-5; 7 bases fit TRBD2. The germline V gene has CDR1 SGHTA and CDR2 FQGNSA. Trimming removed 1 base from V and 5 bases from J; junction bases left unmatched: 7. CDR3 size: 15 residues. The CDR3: CASSLGTLSGETQYF. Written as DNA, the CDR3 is TGTGCCAGCAGCTTAGGGACCCTTAGCGGGGAGACCCAGTACTTC. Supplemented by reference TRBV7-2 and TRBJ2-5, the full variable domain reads GAGVSQSPSNKVTEKGKDVELRCDPISGHTALYWYRQSLGQGLEFLIYFQGNSAPDKSGLPSDRFSAERTGGSVSTLTIQRTQQEDSAVYLCASSLGTLSGETQYFGPGTRLLVL.

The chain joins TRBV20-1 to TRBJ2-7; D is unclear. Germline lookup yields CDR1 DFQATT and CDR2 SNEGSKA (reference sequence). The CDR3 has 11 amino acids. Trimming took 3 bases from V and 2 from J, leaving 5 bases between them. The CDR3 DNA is TGCAGTGCTAGTCCTGCCTACGAGCAGTACTTC. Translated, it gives CSASPAYEQYF.

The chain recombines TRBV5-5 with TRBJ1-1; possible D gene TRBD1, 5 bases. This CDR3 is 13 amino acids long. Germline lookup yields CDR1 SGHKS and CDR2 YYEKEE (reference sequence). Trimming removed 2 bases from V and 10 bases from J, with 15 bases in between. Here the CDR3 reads CASSFLPGPSAFF. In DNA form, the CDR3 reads TGTGCCAGCAGCTTTCTTCCAGGGCCTTCAGCTTTCTTT.

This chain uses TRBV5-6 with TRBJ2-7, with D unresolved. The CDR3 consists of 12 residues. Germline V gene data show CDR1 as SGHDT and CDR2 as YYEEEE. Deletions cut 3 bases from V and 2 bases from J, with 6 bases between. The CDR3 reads CASSSGPYEQYV. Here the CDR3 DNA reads TGTGCCAGCAGCTCTGGGCCCTACGAGCAGTACGTC.

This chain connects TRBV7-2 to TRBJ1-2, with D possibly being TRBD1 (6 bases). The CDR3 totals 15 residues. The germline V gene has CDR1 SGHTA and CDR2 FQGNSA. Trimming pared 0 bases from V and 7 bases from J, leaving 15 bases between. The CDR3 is CASSLAGRGGPGYTF. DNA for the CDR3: TGTGCCAGCAGCTTAGCGGGCCGGGGGGGCCCTGGCTACACCTTC.

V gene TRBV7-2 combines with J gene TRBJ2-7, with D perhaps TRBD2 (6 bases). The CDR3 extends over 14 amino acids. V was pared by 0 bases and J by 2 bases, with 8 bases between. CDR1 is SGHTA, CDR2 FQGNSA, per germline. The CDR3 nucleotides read TGTGCCAGCAGCTTAGCGGGGACTGCCTACGAGCAGTACGTC. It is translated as CASSLAGTAYEQYV.

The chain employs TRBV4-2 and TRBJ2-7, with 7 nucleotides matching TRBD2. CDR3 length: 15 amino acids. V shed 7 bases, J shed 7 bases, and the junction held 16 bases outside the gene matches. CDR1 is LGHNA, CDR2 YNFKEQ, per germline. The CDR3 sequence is CASNFIGLGRGEQYF. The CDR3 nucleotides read TGTGCCAGCAACTTCATAGGACTAGGGAGAGGGGAGCAGTACTTC.

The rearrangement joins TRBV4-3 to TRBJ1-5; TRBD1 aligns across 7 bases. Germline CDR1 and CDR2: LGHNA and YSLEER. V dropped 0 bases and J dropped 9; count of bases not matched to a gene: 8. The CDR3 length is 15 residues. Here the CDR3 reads CASSQEWGQSRPQHF. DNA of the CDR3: TGCGCCAGCAGCCAAGAGTGGGGACAGTCTCGGCCCCAGCATTTT.

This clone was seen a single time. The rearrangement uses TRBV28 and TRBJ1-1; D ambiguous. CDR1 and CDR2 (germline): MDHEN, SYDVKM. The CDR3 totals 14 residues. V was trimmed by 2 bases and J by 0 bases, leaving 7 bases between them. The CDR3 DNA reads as TGTGCCAGCAGTTTAATTTCTGTGAACACTGAAGCTTTCTTT. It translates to CASSLISVNTEAFF. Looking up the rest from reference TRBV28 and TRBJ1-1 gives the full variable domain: DVKVTQSSRYLVKRTGEKVFLECVQDMDHENMFWYRQDPGLGLRLIYFSYDVKMKEKGDIPEGYSVSREKKERFSLILESASTNQTSMYLCASSLISVNTEAFFGQGTRLTVV.

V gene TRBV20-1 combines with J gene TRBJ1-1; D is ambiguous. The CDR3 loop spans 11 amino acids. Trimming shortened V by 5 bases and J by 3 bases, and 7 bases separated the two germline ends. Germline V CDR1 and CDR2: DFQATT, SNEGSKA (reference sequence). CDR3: CSADGDTEAFF. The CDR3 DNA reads TGCAGTGCTGACGGAGACACTGAAGCTTTCTTT.

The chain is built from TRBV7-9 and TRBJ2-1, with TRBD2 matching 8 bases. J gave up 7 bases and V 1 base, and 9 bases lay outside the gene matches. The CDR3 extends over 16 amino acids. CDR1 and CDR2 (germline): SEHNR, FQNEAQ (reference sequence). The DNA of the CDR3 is TGTGCCAGCAGCTTAGATGGCAGCGGGAGTAGGAATGAGCAGTTCTTC. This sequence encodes CASSLDGSGSRNEQFF.

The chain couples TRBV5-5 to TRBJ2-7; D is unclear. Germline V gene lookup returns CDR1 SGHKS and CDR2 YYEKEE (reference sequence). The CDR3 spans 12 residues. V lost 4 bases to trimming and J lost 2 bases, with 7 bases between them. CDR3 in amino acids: CASSPLPYEQYF. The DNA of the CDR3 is TGTGCCAGCAGCCCCCTCCCCTACGAGCAGTACTTC.

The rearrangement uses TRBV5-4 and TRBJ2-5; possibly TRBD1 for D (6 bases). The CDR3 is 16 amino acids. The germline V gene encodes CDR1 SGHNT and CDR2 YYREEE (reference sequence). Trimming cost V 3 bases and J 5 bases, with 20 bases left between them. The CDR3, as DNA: TGTGCCAGCAGCTCCCGTTTAGGGGGAATGGGGGAGACCCAGTACTTC. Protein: CASSSRLGGMGETQYF.

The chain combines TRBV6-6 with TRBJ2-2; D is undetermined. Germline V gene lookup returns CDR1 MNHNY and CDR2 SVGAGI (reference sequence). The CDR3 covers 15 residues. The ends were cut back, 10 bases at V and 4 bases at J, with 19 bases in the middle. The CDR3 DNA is TGTGCCACCGGTCTTACGACCCTTCCCACCGGGGAGCTGTTTTTT. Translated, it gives CATGLTTLPTGELFF.

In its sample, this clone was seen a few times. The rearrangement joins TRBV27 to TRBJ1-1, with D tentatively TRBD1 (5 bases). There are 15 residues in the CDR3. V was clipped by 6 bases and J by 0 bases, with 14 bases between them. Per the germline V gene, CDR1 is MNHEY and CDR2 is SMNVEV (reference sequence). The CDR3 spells CASSHYGGMNTEAFF. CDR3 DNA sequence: TGTGCCAGCAGCCATTATGGGGGGATGAACACTGAAGCTTTCTTT.

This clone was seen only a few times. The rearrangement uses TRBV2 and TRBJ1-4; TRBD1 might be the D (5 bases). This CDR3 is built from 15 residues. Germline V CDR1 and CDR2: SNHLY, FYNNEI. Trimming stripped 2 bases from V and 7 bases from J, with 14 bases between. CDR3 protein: CASSETGPEGEKLFF. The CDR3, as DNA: TGTGCCAGCAGTGAAACGGGGCCGGAGGGTGAAAAACTGTTTTTT.

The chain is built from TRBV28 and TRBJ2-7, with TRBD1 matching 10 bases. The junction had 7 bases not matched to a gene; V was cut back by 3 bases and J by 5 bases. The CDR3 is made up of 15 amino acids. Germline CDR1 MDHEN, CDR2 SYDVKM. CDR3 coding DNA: TGTGCCAGCAGTTTTGTCGGGACAGGGGTTGACGAGCAGTACTTC. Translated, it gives CASSFVGTGVDEQYF.

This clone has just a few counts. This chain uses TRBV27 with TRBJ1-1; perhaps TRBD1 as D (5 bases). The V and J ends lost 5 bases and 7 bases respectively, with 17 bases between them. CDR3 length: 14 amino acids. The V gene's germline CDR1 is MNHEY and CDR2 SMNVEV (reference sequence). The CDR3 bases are TGTGCCAGCAGTCTGACAGAGCTTGCCTTTGAAGCTTTCTTT. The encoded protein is CASSLTELAFEAFF.